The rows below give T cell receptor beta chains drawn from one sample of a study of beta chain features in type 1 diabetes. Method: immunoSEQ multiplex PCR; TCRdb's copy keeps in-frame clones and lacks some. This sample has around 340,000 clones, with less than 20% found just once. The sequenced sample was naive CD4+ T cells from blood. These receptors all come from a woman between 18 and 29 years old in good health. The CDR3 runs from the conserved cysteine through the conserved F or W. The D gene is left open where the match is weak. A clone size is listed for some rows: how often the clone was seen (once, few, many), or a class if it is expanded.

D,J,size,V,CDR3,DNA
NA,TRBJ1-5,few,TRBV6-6,CASIDEGNQPQHF,TGTGCCAGCATCGACGAGGGTAATCAGCCCCAGCATTTT
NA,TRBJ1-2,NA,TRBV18,CASSPETYGYTF,TGTGCCAGCTCACCAGAGACATATGGCTACACCTTC
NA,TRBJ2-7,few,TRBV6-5,CASSYPGQTEDF,TGTGCCAGCAGTTACCCGGGACAAACGGAGGACTTC
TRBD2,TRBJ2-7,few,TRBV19,CASKGRELSYEQYF,TGTGCCAGTAAAGGGCGGGAGTTGTCCTACGAGCAGTACTTC
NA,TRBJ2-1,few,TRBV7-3,CASSFLSPGFQPEFF,TGTGCCAGCAGCTTCCTATCGCCCGGGTTCCAACCGGAGTTCTTC
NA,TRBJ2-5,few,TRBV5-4,CASSLALGIQETQYF,TGTGCCAGCAGCCTGGCCCTAGGAATCCAAGAGACCCAGTACTTC
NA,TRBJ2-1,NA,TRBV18,CASSLQGNEQFF,TGTGCCAGCTCACTTCAGGGTAATGAGCAGTTCTTC
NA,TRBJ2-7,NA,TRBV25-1,CASSAMWSEQYF,TGTGCCAGCAGTGCCATGTGGAGCGAGCAGTACTTC
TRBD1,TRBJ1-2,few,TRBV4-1,CASSQDREGGYTF,TGCGCCAGCAGCCAGGACAGGGAAGGTGGCTACACCTTC
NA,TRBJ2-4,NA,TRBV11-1,CASSLGRSVKNIQYF,TGTGCCAGCAGCTTAGGTCGTAGTGTTAAAAACATTCAGTACTTC
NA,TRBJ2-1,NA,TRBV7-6,CASSTGHLSYNEQFF,TGTGCCAGCAGCACAGGACACCTCTCCTACAATGAGCAGTTCTTC
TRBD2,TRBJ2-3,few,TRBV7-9,CASSPDSGGARTQYF,TGTGCCAGCAGCCCCGATAGCGGGGGGGCGCGTACGCAGTATTTT
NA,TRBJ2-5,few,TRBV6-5,CASSEGNF,TGTGCCAGCAGTGAGGGTAACTTC
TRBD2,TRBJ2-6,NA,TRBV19,CASSKAGPRSGANVLTF,TGTGCCAGTAGTAAAGCGGGGCCCCGCTCTGGGGCCAACGTCCTGACTTTC
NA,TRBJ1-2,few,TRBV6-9,CASSSDRLDYGYTF,TGTGCCAGCAGTTCGGACAGATTGGACTATGGCTACACCTTC
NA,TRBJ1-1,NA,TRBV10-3,CAISDRGGVGEAFF,TGTGCCATCAGTGATCGAGGAGGGGTGGGTGAAGCTTTCTTT
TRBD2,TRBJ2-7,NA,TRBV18,CASSPGTSGTRGQYF,TGTGCCAGCTCACCCGGGACTAGCGGGACCAGGGGACAGTACTTC
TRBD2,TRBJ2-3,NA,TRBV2,CASSEAIGEGDTQYF,TGTGCCAGCAGTGAAGCGATCGGGGAGGGAGATACGCAGTATTTT
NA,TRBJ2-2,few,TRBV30,CAWSVQGGGELFF,TGTGCCTGGAGTGTACAAGGGGGCGGGGAGCTGTTTTTT
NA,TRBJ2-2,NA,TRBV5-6,CASTKPTQGWNTGELFF,TGTGCCAGCACCAAACCCACCCAGGGATGGAACACCGGGGAGCTGTTTTTT
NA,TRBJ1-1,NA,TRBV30,CAWSIPQGSTEAFF,TGTGCCTGGAGTATCCCTCAGGGTTCCACTGAAGCTTTCTTT
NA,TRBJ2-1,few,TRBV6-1,CASRVTGYNEQFF,TGTGCCAGCAGAGTCACAGGATACAATGAGCAGTTCTTC
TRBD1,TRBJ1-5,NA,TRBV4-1,CASSPGTGNQPQHF,TGCGCCAGCAGCCCCGGGACAGGCAATCAGCCCCAGCATTTT
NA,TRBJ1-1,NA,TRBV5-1,CASSLVAGSPEAFF,TGCGCCAGCAGCTTGGTCGCGGGGAGCCCTGAAGCTTTCTTT
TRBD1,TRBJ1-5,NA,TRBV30,CAWGGQSNQPQHF,TGTGCCTGGGGGGGACAGTCCAATCAGCCCCAGCATTTT
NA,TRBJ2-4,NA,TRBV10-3,CAISEASEAKNIQYF,TGTGCCATCAGTGAGGCTAGCGAGGCCAAAAACATTCAGTACTTC
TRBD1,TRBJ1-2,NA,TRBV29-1,CSAFFPGGYGYTF,TGCAGCGCCTTTTTCCCAGGGGGTTATGGCTACACCTTC
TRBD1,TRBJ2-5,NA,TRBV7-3,CASSLGTGGAETQYF,TGTGCCAGCAGCCTTGGGACAGGGGGCGCTGAGACCCAGTACTTC
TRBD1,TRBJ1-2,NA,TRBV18,CASSPRTGEHYGYTF,TGTGCCAGCTCCCCAAGGACAGGGGAGCACTATGGCTACACCTTC
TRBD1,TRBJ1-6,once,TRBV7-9,CASSGGQYNSPLHF,TGTGCCAGCAGCGGGGGACAGTATAATTCACCCCTCCACTTT
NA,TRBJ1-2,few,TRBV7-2,CASSLGGLSAYGYTF,TGTGCCAGCAGCTTAGGGGGCCTGTCCGCCTATGGCTACACCTTC
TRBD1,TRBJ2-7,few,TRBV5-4,CASSLTGGSDEQYF,TGTGCCAGCAGCTTGACAGGGGGATCTGACGAGCAGTACTTC
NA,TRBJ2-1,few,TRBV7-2,CASSFELNEQFF,TGTGCCAGCAGCTTCGAACTCAATGAGCAGTTCTTC
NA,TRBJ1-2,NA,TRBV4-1,CASSQERGTYGYTF,TGCGCCAGCAGCCAAGAAAGGGGTACCTATGGCTACACCTTC
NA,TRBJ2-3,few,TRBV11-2,CASNEDFNRDTQYF,TGTGCCAGCAACGAGGACTTCAACAGAGATACGCAGTATTTT
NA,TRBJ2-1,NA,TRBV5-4,CASSSRGRVSEQFF,TGTGCCAGCAGCTCACGTGGGAGAGTGAGTGAGCAGTTCTTC
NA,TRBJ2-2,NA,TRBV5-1,CASSLVLETGELFF,TGCGCCAGCAGCTTGGTTTTGGAGACCGGGGAGCTGTTTTTT
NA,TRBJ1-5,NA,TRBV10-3,CAISEEDRSQPQHF,TGTGCCATCAGTGAAGAGGACAGATCTCAGCCCCAGCATTTT
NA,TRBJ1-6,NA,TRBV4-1,CASSRRDPEEPLHF,TGCGCCAGCAGCCGGAGGGACCCCGAGGAACCCCTCCACTTT
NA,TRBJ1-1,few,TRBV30,CAWSYRRDTEAFF,TGTGCCTGGAGTTATAGGAGGGACACTGAAGCTTTCTTT
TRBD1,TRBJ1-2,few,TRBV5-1,CASSILGQLYGYTF,TGCGCCAGCAGCATCCTGGGACAGCTCTATGGCTACACCTTC
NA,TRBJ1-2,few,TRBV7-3,CASSSTPSDYGYTF,TGTGCCAGCAGCTCAACCCCTTCAGACTATGGCTACACCTTC
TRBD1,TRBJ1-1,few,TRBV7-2,CASSPTGGLNTEAFF,TGTGCCAGCAGCCCGACAGGGGGGTTGAACACTGAAGCTTTCTTT
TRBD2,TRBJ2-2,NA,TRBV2,CASSTSGAANTGELFF,TGTGCCAGCAGTACTAGCGGGGCCGCGAACACCGGGGAGCTGTTTTTT
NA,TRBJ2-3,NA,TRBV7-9,CASSLISGSTDTQYF,TGTGCCAGCAGCTTAATTAGCGGTAGCACAGATACGCAGTATTTT
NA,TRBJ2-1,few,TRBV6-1,CASRSASRSYNEQFF,TGTGCCAGCAGATCGGCTAGCAGGTCCTACAATGAGCAGTTCTTC
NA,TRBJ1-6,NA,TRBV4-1,CASSQGRLNSPLHF,TGCGCCAGCAGCCAAGGTCGACTCAATTCACCCCTCCACTTT
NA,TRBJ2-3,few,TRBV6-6,CASSPPGDTQYF,TGTGCCAGCAGCCCACCGGGGGATACGCAGTATTTT
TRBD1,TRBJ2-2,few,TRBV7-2,CASSRTGDTGELFF,TGTGCCAGCAGCAGGACAGGGGACACCGGGGAGCTGTTTTTT
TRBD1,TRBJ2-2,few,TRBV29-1,CSVTGTGLSTGELFF,TGCAGCGTCACCGGGACAGGGCTTTCCACCGGGGAGCTGTTTTTT